The source of this T cell receptor beta chain is a study of T cell changes during pregnancy in multiple sclerosis. The V and J ends lost 8 bases and 4 bases, in that order; junction bases with no gene match: 10. The CDR3 totals 15 residues. CDR1 is SNHLY and CDR2 is FYNNEI in the germline V gene. The method was immunoSEQ multiplex PCR; TCRdb's version includes in-frame clones alone and lacks a portion of them. The data show tens of thousands of clones, with around 92% seen just once and under 2% held by the top ten. V is TRBV2 and J is TRBJ2-3; 9 bases align to TRBD2. The TCR sequence derives from a female donor in good health, enrolled as a control in a pregnancy study. Sequencing used peripheral blood, obtained in the third trimester of pregnancy. The CDR3 protein is CASQASGLASDTQYF. CDR3 sequence (DNA): TGTGCCAGCCAAGCCTCGGGACTAGCCTCAGATACGCAGTATTTT.